The source of this T cell receptor (beta chain) is a study of control samples from healthy donors and cancer patients. Assay used: immunoSEQ multiplex PCR; TCRdb lists only in-frame clones, some missing. Of tens of thousands of clones listed, about 88% are singletons. The CDR3 consists of 13 residues. Germline assignment: CDR1 MNHEY and CDR2 SVGAGI. Trimming removed 8 bases from V and 5 bases from J; junction bases left unmatched: 4. This chain joins TRBV6-5 and TRBJ2-1, with 9 bases that match TRBD2. Sequenced material: PBMCs. This TCR was recovered from an older man with lung cancer. This CDR3 reads CASLAGANNEQFF. DNA for the CDR3: TGTGCCAGCTTAGCGGGGGCTAACAATGAGCAGTTCTTC.